Listed below are T cell receptor beta chains from one sample, sequenced in a study of blood T cell repertoires in COVID-19. Produced via immunoSEQ multiplex PCR; TCRdb's table is partial and in-frame only. The sample has hundreds of thousands of clones; about nine tenths are singletons. The sequenced sample was PBMCs or T cells enriched from blood (not recorded which). These receptors originate from a man between 18 and 35 years old who had recovered from COVID-19. CDR3s include the opening cysteine and the closing phenylalanine or tryptophan. The order of the fields is J gene, D gene, V gene, clone size, CDR3 DNA, CDR3 protein. The D gene is left open where the match is weak. Size tells how often a clone was seen (once, few, many) or the class of an expanded clone, and some rows leave it out.

j_gene: TRBJ2-7
d_gene: TRBD1
v_gene: TRBV7-6
abundance: .
CDR3nt: TGTGCCAGCAGCTTAGGGGTCGGGGGGACAGGGTTCGATCAGTACTTC
CDR3aa: CASSLGVGGTGFDQYF

j_gene: TRBJ2-7
d_gene: TRBD1
v_gene: TRBV11-3
abundance: .
CDR3nt: TGTGCCAGCGGAGGGACAGGGCCCTACGAGCAGTACTTC
CDR3aa: CASGGTGPYEQYF

j_gene: TRBJ1-2
d_gene: .
v_gene: TRBV18
abundance: .
CDR3nt: TGTGCCAGCTCCCGAGATCGAGGGGGGGAGCAAGGCTACACCTTC
CDR3aa: CASSRDRGGEQGYTF

j_gene: TRBJ1-2
d_gene: TRBD1
v_gene: TRBV15
abundance: .
CDR3nt: TGTGCCACCAGCAGAGGAGGGACAGGGGGAAACTATGGCTACACCTTC
CDR3aa: CATSRGGTGGNYGYTF

j_gene: TRBJ1-5
d_gene: .
v_gene: TRBV2
abundance: .
CDR3nt: TGTGCCAGCAGTGTCACAGGGTGGAATCAGCCCCAGCATTTT
CDR3aa: CASSVTGWNQPQHF

j_gene: TRBJ1-1
d_gene: TRBD1
v_gene: TRBV3-1/TRBV3-2
abundance: .
CDR3nt: TGTGCCAGCAGCCGAGGGGGGCTGGCAGGGGGGCGGAACACTGAAGCTTTCTTT
CDR3aa: CASSRGGLAGGRNTEAFF

j_gene: TRBJ2-7
d_gene: .
v_gene: TRBV2
abundance: .
CDR3nt: TGTGCCAGCGGGGCCCCCGAGCAGTACTTC
CDR3aa: CASGAPEQYF

j_gene: TRBJ1-5
d_gene: .
v_gene: TRBV28
abundance: .
CDR3nt: TGTGCCAGCAGTTTATCCCGTTCGCTCAGTCAGCCCCAGCATTTT
CDR3aa: CASSLSRSLSQPQHF

j_gene: TRBJ1-5
d_gene: .
v_gene: TRBV3-1/TRBV3-2
abundance: .
CDR3nt: TGTGCCAGCAGCCCGACAGTAAATCAGCCCCAGCATTTT
CDR3aa: CASSPTVNQPQHF

j_gene: TRBJ2-3
d_gene: TRBD2
v_gene: TRBV11-3
abundance: .
CDR3nt: TGTGCCAGCAGCTCCTGGGATTTAGCGGGTGCCGCCGGCACAGATACGCAGTATTTT
CDR3aa: CASSSWDLAGAAGTDTQYF

j_gene: TRBJ2-2
d_gene: .
v_gene: TRBV9
abundance: .
CDR3nt: TGTGCCAGCAGGGAGGGGGCAGGCGGGGAGCTGTTTTTT
CDR3aa: CASREGAGGELFF

j_gene: TRBJ2-1
d_gene: TRBD2
v_gene: TRBV28
abundance: .
CDR3nt: TGTGCCAGCAAAGGAGGAGGACTAGCAGAGCAGTTCTTC
CDR3aa: CASKGGGLAEQFF

j_gene: TRBJ2-7
d_gene: .
v_gene: TRBV5-8
abundance: .
CDR3nt: TGTGCCAGCAGCTTGGTACGTCTATCGTACGAGCAGTACTTC
CDR3aa: CASSLVRLSYEQYF

j_gene: TRBJ1-5
d_gene: .
v_gene: TRBV2
abundance: once
CDR3nt: TGTGCCAGCAGTGAAGCGGGGCGGAGCAATCAGCCCCAGCATTTT
CDR3aa: CASSEAGRSNQPQHF

j_gene: TRBJ1-2
d_gene: .
v_gene: TRBV3-1/TRBV3-2
abundance: .
CDR3nt: TGTGCCAGCAGCCGCGACAGTCTTGGCGGCTACACCTTC
CDR3aa: CASSRDSLGGYTF

j_gene: TRBJ2-3
d_gene: .
v_gene: TRBV24-1
abundance: .
CDR3nt: TGTGCCACCAGTGATGGCAGGGGGGTCACAGATACGCAGTATTTT
CDR3aa: CATSDGRGVTDTQYF

j_gene: TRBJ2-7
d_gene: TRBD1
v_gene: TRBV29-1
abundance: .
CDR3nt: TGCAGCGTTGAAACCGGGACAGGGCCGGGACAGTACTTC
CDR3aa: CSVETGTGPGQYF

j_gene: TRBJ2-3
d_gene: TRBD1
v_gene: TRBV13
abundance: .
CDR3nt: TGTGCCAGCAGGTGGGGGACAGGGGGTACAGATACGCAGTATTTT
CDR3aa: CASRWGTGGTDTQYF

j_gene: TRBJ2-1
d_gene: TRBD2
v_gene: TRBV5-4
abundance: few
CDR3nt: TGTGCCAGCAGCTCCGGACTAGCGGACTACAATGAGCAGTTCTTC
CDR3aa: CASSSGLADYNEQFF

j_gene: TRBJ2-1
d_gene: .
v_gene: TRBV2
abundance: .
CDR3nt: TGTGCCAGCACTGAAGGTAGGGGCCATGAGCAGTTCTTC
CDR3aa: CASTEGRGHEQFF

j_gene: TRBJ1-4
d_gene: .
v_gene: TRBV3-1/TRBV3-2
abundance: once
CDR3nt: TGTGCCAGCAGCCAAGATCCAGGACAGAGGAATGAAAAACTGTTTTTT
CDR3aa: CASSQDPGQRNEKLFF

j_gene: TRBJ2-3
d_gene: TRBD2
v_gene: TRBV7-9
abundance: .
CDR3nt: TGTGCCAGCAGCTTATACAGAGGGCTAGCGGGAGACCCAGATACGCAGTATTTT
CDR3aa: CASSLYRGLAGDPDTQYF

j_gene: TRBJ2-7
d_gene: TRBD1
v_gene: TRBV6-1
abundance: .
CDR3nt: TGTGCCAGCAGTGAAGGTCTTTGGGCAGGGGGTGGCGAGCAGTACTTC
CDR3aa: CASSEGLWAGGGEQYF

j_gene: TRBJ2-1
d_gene: .
v_gene: TRBV11-3
abundance: .
CDR3nt: TGTGCCAGCAGCCCCCTGGAGGTCAATGAGCAGTTCTTC
CDR3aa: CASSPLEVNEQFF

j_gene: TRBJ1-5
d_gene: .
v_gene: TRBV30
abundance: .
CDR3nt: TGTGCCTGGAGTGGGGAGAGTCAGCCCCAGCATTTT
CDR3aa: CAWSGESQPQHF

j_gene: TRBJ1-5
d_gene: TRBD1
v_gene: TRBV5-1
abundance: .
CDR3nt: TGCGCCAGCAGCTTGGCCCCCCAGGGGGCGAATCAGCCCCAGCATTTT
CDR3aa: CASSLAPQGANQPQHF

j_gene: TRBJ2-7
d_gene: TRBD2
v_gene: TRBV6-2/TRBV6-3
abundance: once
CDR3nt: TGTGCCAGCAGTTCCGACCCCCTGGTGGCTAGCGGGGTTGGGTACGAGCAGTACTTC
CDR3aa: CASSSDPLVASGVGYEQYF

j_gene: TRBJ2-3
d_gene: TRBD1
v_gene: TRBV7-2
abundance: .
CDR3nt: TGTGCCAGCAGCCCCCGCAGGGGGCGGGGCTACACAGATACGCAGTATTTT
CDR3aa: CASSPRRGRGYTDTQYF

j_gene: TRBJ1-2
d_gene: TRBD1
v_gene: TRBV10-3
abundance: once
CDR3nt: TGTGCCATCAGTGGTGTACCGGGACAGGGTGAATATGGCTACACCTTC
CDR3aa: CAISGVPGQGEYGYTF

j_gene: TRBJ1-1
d_gene: .
v_gene: TRBV18
abundance: .
CDR3nt: TGTGCCAGCTTCACCGGTGTGAAGAACACTGAAGCTTTCTTT
CDR3aa: CASFTGVKNTEAFF

j_gene: TRBJ2-7
d_gene: TRBD1
v_gene: TRBV28
abundance: .
CDR3nt: TGTGCCAGCAGTCTATCGAGGACAGGATCCTACGAGCAGTACTTC
CDR3aa: CASSLSRTGSYEQYF

j_gene: TRBJ1-1
d_gene: .
v_gene: TRBV5-4
abundance: .
CDR3nt: TGTGCCTTTCCAGCTTTCGCACAGGGCCCTGAAGCTTTCTTT
CDR3aa: CAFPAFAQGPEAFF

j_gene: TRBJ2-7
d_gene: TRBD2
v_gene: TRBV24-1
abundance: .
CDR3nt: TGTGCCACCAGTGATACTAGCGGGAGTCTACACGAGCAGTACTTC
CDR3aa: CATSDTSGSLHEQYF

j_gene: TRBJ2-2
d_gene: TRBD1
v_gene: TRBV19
abundance: .
CDR3nt: TGTGCCAGTAGACCGACAGGGGGCACCGGGGAGCTGTTTTTT
CDR3aa: CASRPTGGTGELFF

j_gene: TRBJ2-5
d_gene: .
v_gene: TRBV7-2
abundance: .
CDR3nt: TGTGCCAGCAGCTTGACAGTTCAGGAGACCCAGTACTTC
CDR3aa: CASSLTVQETQYF

j_gene: TRBJ2-3
d_gene: TRBD1
v_gene: TRBV30
abundance: .
CDR3nt: TGTGCCTGGAACGCCGGACAGGTCTCAACAGATACGCAGTATTTT
CDR3aa: CAWNAGQVSTDTQYF

j_gene: TRBJ1-2
d_gene: TRBD1
v_gene: TRBV28
abundance: .
CDR3nt: TGTGCCAGCAGGTCTACAGGGGTCGATGGCTACACCTTC
CDR3aa: CASRSTGVDGYTF

j_gene: TRBJ1-1
d_gene: TRBD1
v_gene: TRBV19
abundance: .
CDR3nt: TGTGCCAGTAGTAACGACAGGGGTGAGCTCGTGGCTGAAGCTTTCTTT
CDR3aa: CASSNDRGELVAEAFF

j_gene: TRBJ2-3
d_gene: TRBD1
v_gene: TRBV28
abundance: .
CDR3nt: TGTGCCAGCAGTCCGGGACAGGGGGTTCCAGATACGCAGTATTTT
CDR3aa: CASSPGQGVPDTQYF

j_gene: TRBJ1-2
d_gene: .
v_gene: TRBV5-1
abundance: .
CDR3nt: TGCGCCAGCAGCCCGGGGGGGCAGCGGTTGGGCTACACCTTC
CDR3aa: CASSPGGQRLGYTF

j_gene: TRBJ2-7
d_gene: .
v_gene: TRBV4-1
abundance: many
CDR3nt: TGCGCCAGCAGCCCATCTCAGGGGATCTCCTACGAGCAGTACTTC
CDR3aa: CASSPSQGISYEQYF

j_gene: TRBJ2-7
d_gene: TRBD2
v_gene: TRBV5-4
abundance: .
CDR3nt: TGTGCCAGCAGCTTGGTAGGGGAGGGCGTCGACGAGCAGTACTTC
CDR3aa: CASSLVGEGVDEQYF

j_gene: TRBJ2-1
d_gene: TRBD2
v_gene: TRBV7-6
abundance: .
CDR3nt: TGTGCCAGCAGCTTAGCTACCCTAGCGGGAGTAGAAGAGCAGTTCTTC
CDR3aa: CASSLATLAGVEEQFF

j_gene: TRBJ2-7
d_gene: TRBD2
v_gene: TRBV5-4
abundance: .
CDR3nt: TGTGCCAGCAGCTTGGGACGGGGAGGGTACGAGCAGTACTTC
CDR3aa: CASSLGRGGYEQYF

j_gene: TRBJ1-5
d_gene: .
v_gene: TRBV5-1
abundance: once
CDR3nt: TGCGCCAGCAGCTTTCGCGGAGGAGGCAATCAGCCCCAGCATTTT
CDR3aa: CASSFRGGGNQPQHF

j_gene: TRBJ1-3
d_gene: .
v_gene: TRBV11-2
abundance: .
CDR3nt: TGTGCCAGCAGCCCTGTAAACACCATATATTTT
CDR3aa: CASSPVNTIYF

j_gene: TRBJ2-7
d_gene: TRBD2
v_gene: TRBV19
abundance: .
CDR3nt: TGTGCCAGTAGTTTGGGACTAGCGAGCCACGAGCAGTACTTC
CDR3aa: CASSLGLASHEQYF

j_gene: TRBJ1-2
d_gene: .
v_gene: TRBV2
abundance: .
CDR3nt: TGTGCCACCAGAGGGAGGCCTGGCTACACCTTC
CDR3aa: CATRGRPGYTF

j_gene: TRBJ1-3
d_gene: .
v_gene: TRBV12-2
abundance: .
CDR3nt: TGTGCAAGTCGCTTAGTGCCAGTCTCTGGAAACACCATATATTTT
CDR3aa: CASRLVPVSGNTIYF

j_gene: TRBJ2-5
d_gene: .
v_gene: TRBV7-9
abundance: once
CDR3nt: TGTGCCAGCCTATTATACCCCCAAGAGACCCAGTACTTC
CDR3aa: CASLLYPQETQYF

j_gene: TRBJ2-2
d_gene: TRBD2
v_gene: TRBV4-2
abundance: .
CDR3nt: TGTGCCAGCAGCCAAGGGACTAGCTGGGCCGGGGAGCTGTTTTTT
CDR3aa: CASSQGTSWAGELFF

j_gene: TRBJ2-4
d_gene: TRBD2
v_gene: TRBV3-1/TRBV3-2
abundance: .
CDR3nt: TGTGCCAGCAGCCCGCGCGGGAGTGACATTCAGTACTTC
CDR3aa: CASSPRGSDIQYF

j_gene: TRBJ2-1
d_gene: TRBD2
v_gene: TRBV19
abundance: .
CDR3nt: TGTGCCAGTAGTGTCAGGACTAGCGGGGTAAATGAGCAGTTCTTC
CDR3aa: CASSVRTSGVNEQFF

j_gene: TRBJ1-1
d_gene: .
v_gene: TRBV4-1
abundance: .
CDR3nt: TGCGCCAGCAGCCAAGAGGTCCGGGTAACTGAAGCTTTCTTT
CDR3aa: CASSQEVRVTEAFF

j_gene: TRBJ2-7
d_gene: TRBD1
v_gene: TRBV19
abundance: .
CDR3nt: TGTGCCAGTAGCCAGGGACAGGTAAGCTACGAGCAGTACTTC
CDR3aa: CASSQGQVSYEQYF

j_gene: TRBJ1-2
d_gene: .
v_gene: TRBV12-3/TRBV12-4
abundance: .
CDR3nt: TGTGCCAGCAGTGTGACAGTAACTGGCTACACCTTC
CDR3aa: CASSVTVTGYTF

j_gene: TRBJ2-3
d_gene: .
v_gene: TRBV3-1/TRBV3-2
abundance: .
CDR3nt: TGTGCCAGCAGCCAATCTAGCGCCGCAGATACGCAGTATTTT
CDR3aa: CASSQSSAADTQYF